This passage covers 26 T cell receptor beta chains from one sample sequenced in a study of blood T cell repertoires in COVID-19 (dated by TCRdb to 2020 to 2022). Library creation used the immunoSEQ multiplex PCR assay. TCRdb re-hosts the immuneACCESS table, in-frame sequences only. Its copies lack some clones; in the studies checked, an unresolved V gene accounts for under half of them, and the cause for the rest is not known. The sample table holds roughly 280,000 clones, of which roughly nine tenths were seen once. About 2.2% of the sample comes from the top ten. Material for sequencing was PBMCs or T cells enriched from blood (not recorded which). These receptors all come from a woman under 30 who had recovered from COVID-19.

This chain links TRBV28 with TRBJ1-2; the match to TRBD1 covers 7 bases. Germline CDR1 MDHEN, CDR2 SYDVKM. With V trimmed by 5 bases and J by 7 bases, 7 bases remained unmatched. This CDR3 region has 13 residues. In nucleotides, the CDR3 is TGTGCCAGCAGTCGACAGGGAGTAGGTGGCTACACCTTC. It encodes CASSRQGVGGYTF.

The sample holds many counts of this clone. This rearrangement joins TRBV7-9 to TRBJ2-1; tentative D call: TRBD1 (5 bases). V was shortened by 6 bases and J by 5 bases, with 14 bases between the two germline ends. The CDR3 consists of 14 residues. Germline V CDR1 and CDR2: SEHNR, FQNEAQ (reference sequence). This chain's CDR3 is CASSLKGRNNEQFF. CDR3 nucleotide sequence: TGTGCCAGCAGTCTGAAGGGGCGGAACAATGAGCAGTTCTTC. The full variable domain, completed using reference TRBV7-9 and TRBJ2-1, is DTGVSQNPRHKITKRGQNVTFRCDPISEHNRLYWYRQTLGQGPEFLTYFQNEAQLEKSRLLSDRFSAERPKGSFSTLEIQRTEQGDSAMYLCASSLKGRNNEQFFGPGTRLTVL.

The chain has TRBV11-3 and TRBJ1-2, with D tentatively TRBD1 (5 bases). The germline gives CDR1 SGHNT, CDR2 YENEEA. This CDR3 has 18 residues. Trimming removed 1 base from V and 0 bases from J, with 18 bases in between. The CDR3 protein is CASSLAQFGTWANYGYTF. CDR3 sequence (DNA): TGTGCCAGCAGCTTAGCCCAATTTGGGACTTGGGCTAACTATGGCTACACCTTC.

The CDR3 region is CASSFGTGATGYTF. The CDR3, as DNA: TGTGCCAGCAGTTTTGGGACAGGGGCCACTGGCTACACCTTC. The chain employs TRBV27 and TRBJ1-2, with 10 bases aligning to TRBD1. Germline trimming cut 3 bases from V and 7 bases from J; bases unmatched to any gene: 5. CDR3 length: 14 residues. Germline V lookup: CDR1 MNHEY, CDR2 SMNVEV (reference sequence).

The chain recombines TRBV3-1 (or the pseudogene TRBV3-2) with TRBJ2-7; 7 positions match TRBD1. The CDR3 runs 14 residues. Trimming removed 3 bases from V and 3 bases from J; junction bases left unmatched: 5. Germline values: CDR1 LGHDT, CDR2 YNNKEL (reference sequence). In DNA form, the CDR3 reads TGTGCCAGCAGCCACCGGGACAGCCTCTACGAGCAGTACTTC. Its protein product is CASSHRDSLYEQYF.

About this clone: This sample also contains other DNA sequences that code for the same CDR3. V usage is TRBV18 and J usage is TRBJ1-6, with D possibly matching TRBD1 (6 bases). Trimming shortened V by 3 bases and J by 6 bases, and 6 bases separated the two germline ends. Germline loops: CDR1 KGHSH, CDR2 LQKENI. The CDR3 contains 13 residues. DNA for the CDR3: TGTGCCAGCTCACCGGACAGTAATTCACCCCTCCACTTT. Amino acid sequence: CASSPDSNSPLHF.

V is TRBV28 and J is TRBJ1-2, with D possibly matching TRBD1 (6 bases). In germline, CDR1 is MDHEN, CDR2 SYDVKM. The CDR3 loop spans 13 amino acids. Deletions cut 4 bases from V and 3 bases from J, with 9 bases between. The DNA for the CDR3 is TGTGCCAGCAGTTCGGGACAAGACTATGGCTACACCTTC. Encoded protein: CASSSGQDYGYTF.

The chain has TRBV5-1 and TRBJ2-7; 9 bases line up with TRBD1. The V gene's germline CDR1 is SGHRS and CDR2 YFSETQ. Losses at the gene ends were 3 bases for V and 5 bases for J; bases not matched to a gene: 6. The CDR3 runs 14 residues. CDR3 sequence reads: CASSSGQGSDEQYF. CDR3 DNA sequence: TGCGCCAGCAGCTCGGGACAGGGTTCCGACGAGCAGTACTTC. The complete variable domain, with remaining parts taken from reference TRBV5-1 and TRBJ2-7, reads KAGVTQTPRYLIKTRGQQVTLSCSPISGHRSVSWYQQTPGQGLQFLFEYFSETQRNKGNFPGRFSGRQFSNSRSEMNVSTLELGDSALYLCASSSGQGSDEQYFGPGTRLTVT.

The chain carries TRBV29-1 and TRBJ2-2; TRBD1 matches 7 bases. With V trimmed by 4 bases and J by 5 bases, 4 bases remained unmatched. Germline values: CDR1 SQVTM, CDR2 ANQGSEA. CDR3 length: 13 amino acids. Here the CDR3 DNA reads TGCAGCGTTGGGGAGACAGGGACCGGGGAGCTGTTTTTT. This translates into CSVGETGTGELFF.

This clone was detected once. The chain combines TRBV28 with TRBJ1-4; the match to TRBD1 covers 9 bases. CDR1 is MDHEN and CDR2 is SYDVKM in the germline V gene. The CDR3 covers 13 residues. Trimming cost V 11 bases and J 8 bases; bases outside gene matches: 9. CDR3 residues: CAVGTGLQEKLFF. DNA for the CDR3: TGTGCCGTTGGGACAGGGCTGCAGGAAAAACTGTTTTTT.

The gene calls are TRBV5-4 and TRBJ2-3; 9 bases align to TRBD2. The germline gives CDR1 SGHNT, CDR2 YYREEE (reference sequence). This CDR3 spans 16 amino acids. J gave up 6 bases and V 0 bases, and 8 bases lay outside the gene matches. CDR3 coding DNA: TGTGCCAGCAGCTTGGCGAAGCTAGCGGGGTCCGATACGCAGTATTTT. It yields the protein CASSLAKLAGSDTQYF. Full variable domain (missing parts from reference TRBV5-4 and TRBJ2-3): ETGVTQSPTHLIKTRGQQVTLRCSSQSGHNTVSWYQQALGQGPQFIFQYYREEENGRGNFPPRFSGLQFPNYSSELNVNALELDDSALYLCASSLAKLAGSDTQYFGPGTRLTVL.

CDR3: CASSPLRDRVGITEAFF. For the CDR3, the DNA is TGCGCCAGCAGCCCATTACGAGACAGGGTCGGTATCACTGAAGCTTTCTTT. The gene calls are TRBV5-1 and TRBJ1-1, with 7 bases fitting TRBD1. Looked up from germline, CDR1 is SGHRS and CDR2 is YFSETQ. This CDR3 comprises 17 residues. The J segment lost 4 bases and the V segment lost 4 bases, leaving 16 bases of the junction unmatched.

The rearrangement joins TRBV4-1 to TRBJ2-3; the match to TRBD2 covers 11 bases. CDR3 size: 16 residues. V was pared by 0 bases and J by 3 bases, with 2 bases of the junction left unmatched. The germline V gene encodes CDR1 MGHRA and CDR2 YSYEKL. The CDR3 DNA is TGCGCCAGCAGCCAAGATCTAGCGGGGGGTACAGATACGCAGTATTTT. Protein sequence: CASSQDLAGGTDTQYF.

This chain links TRBV3-1 (or the pseudogene TRBV3-2) with TRBJ2-1, with 9 bases aligning to TRBD1. V gave up 0 bases and J gave up 9 bases; unmatched junction bases: 12. Germline CDR1 and CDR2: LGHDT and YNNKEL (reference sequence). This CDR3 has 17 amino acids. CDR3 sequence reads: CASSQEGGGTGRGEQFF. The CDR3 DNA reads TGTGCCAGCAGCCAAGAGGGGGGCGGGACAGGGCGCGGTGAGCAGTTCTTC.

The V call is TRBV5-8, the J call TRBJ1-1, with 7 bases matching TRBD1. The CDR3 runs to 16 residues. In germline, CDR1 is SGHTS, CDR2 YDEGEE. Trimming cost V 3 bases and J 0 bases; bases outside gene matches: 8. The chain's CDR3 is CASSSFPRGVNTEAFF. For the CDR3, the DNA is TGTGCCAGCAGCTCCTTTCCCAGGGGGGTGAACACTGAAGCTTTCTTT.

V is TRBV6-1 and J is TRBJ1-1; possible D gene TRBD1, 6 bases. V gave up 2 bases and J gave up 7 bases, with 14 bases separating them. CDR1 is MNHNS and CDR2 is SASEGT in the germline V gene. This CDR3 has 14 residues. This CDR3 is CASSELGGVDEAFF. The CDR3 nucleotides are TGTGCCAGCAGTGAACTTGGGGGCGTAGATGAAGCTTTCTTT.

The J gene is TRBJ2-7, the V gene TRBV5-5; no clear D gene. Trimming took off 0 bases at V and 2 bases at J, with 9 bases between the two ends. This CDR3 region has 14 residues. Germline V gives CDR1 SGHKS, CDR2 YYEKEE (reference sequence). Written as DNA, the CDR3 is TGTGCCAGCAGCTTGGCCGGCGGAACCTACGAGCAGTACTTC. Amino acids: CASSLAGGTYEQYF.

The chain links TRBV28 to TRBJ2-1; 10 bases match TRBD2. The CDR3 sequence is 16 residues long. Germline CDR1 reads MDHEN; CDR2 reads SYDVKM. After removal of 5 bases from V and 2 bases from J, the junction contained 6 bases not matched to a gene. As DNA, the CDR3 is TGTGCCAGCAGTCTCATAGCGGGGGGAACCTACAATGAGCAGTTCTTC. This sequence encodes CASSLIAGGTYNEQFF.

J is TRBJ2-5 and V is TRBV10-3; 7 nucleotides align to TRBD1. The V gene end was trimmed by 5 bases and the J gene end by 2 bases; junction bases not matched to a gene: 5. The V gene's germline CDR1 is ENHRY and CDR2 SYGVKD. The CDR3 contains 14 residues. The CDR3 bases are TGTGCCATCAGTCGCACAGGGGCACAAGAGACCCAGTACTTC. Translated: CAISRTGAQETQYF.

In DNA, the CDR3 is TGTGCCAGTGATTTGGGGACGCGGGAAACTGAAGCTTTCTTT. This gives the protein CASDLGTRETEAFF. This sequence joins TRBV19 and TRBJ1-1; a weak D match, TRBD1 (5 bases). The germline V gene has CDR1 LNHDA and CDR2 SQIVND (reference sequence). Trimming left V 8 bases short and J 5 bases short, with 18 bases between. CDR3 size: 14 residues.

The chain joins TRBV6-1 to TRBJ1-4; 9 bases map to TRBD1. V trimming: 3 bases; J trimming: 7 bases; junction bases outside the gene matches: 6. There are 15 residues in the CDR3. The germline V gene encodes CDR1 MNHNS and CDR2 SASEGT. This chain's CDR3 is CASSDTGGLGEKLFF. The CDR3, as DNA: TGTGCCAGCAGTGATACAGGGGGCCTTGGTGAAAAACTGTTTTTT.

The chain employs TRBV5-1 and TRBJ2-2; a weak D match, TRBD1 (5 bases). V lost 4 bases to trimming and J lost 1 base, with 14 bases between them. The CDR3 spans 16 residues. CDR1 is SGHRS and CDR2 is YFSETQ in the germline V gene. CDR3 region: CASSTEGALNTGELFF. CDR3 nucleotides: TGCGCCAGCAGCACAGAAGGGGCTTTGAACACCGGGGAGCTGTTTTTT.

V gene TRBV6-5 combines with J gene TRBJ1-5, with 9 bases identical to TRBD1. V shed 6 bases, J shed 6 bases, and the junction held 9 bases outside the gene matches. The CDR3 is 15 amino acids. The germline V gene has CDR1 MNHEY and CDR2 SVGAGI. CDR3 protein: CASRGGQGHSQPQHF. For the CDR3, the DNA is TGTGCCAGCAGGGGGGGACAGGGACATTCTCAGCCCCAGCATTTT.

The chain has TRBV5-1 and TRBJ1-1; D not certain. Germline values: CDR1 SGHRS, CDR2 YFSETQ. CDR3 length: 16 amino acids. With 2 bases removed from V and 11 bases from J, the gap between germline ends came to 25 bases. The CDR3 nucleotides are TGCGCCAGCAGCTTCGCGAACGGCCGAGGGCGGGGTGCGGCTTTCTTT. Its translation: CASSFANGRGRGAAFF.

The chain links TRBV3-1 (or the pseudogene TRBV3-2) to TRBJ2-7; 7 positions match TRBD1. J was trimmed by 2 bases and V by 4 bases; bases with no gene match: 5. Germline CDR1 reads LGHDT; CDR2 reads YNNKEL (reference sequence). This CDR3 has 14 residues. In DNA, the CDR3 is TGTGCCAGCAGCCGAGGGACAGTGCCCTACGAGCAGTACTTC. Amino acids: CASSRGTVPYEQYF.

This clone occurred once. J is TRBJ2-7 and V is TRBV2; 7 nucleotides agree with TRBD1. The V gene end was trimmed by 6 bases and the J gene end by 2 bases; junction bases not matched to a gene: 13. The CDR3 loop spans 16 amino acids. From germline, CDR1 is SNHLY and CDR2 FYNNEI. The CDR3: CASSEGAGQNTYEQYF. DNA for the CDR3: TGTGCCAGCAGCGAGGGGGCAGGCCAGAACACCTACGAGCAGTACTTC.